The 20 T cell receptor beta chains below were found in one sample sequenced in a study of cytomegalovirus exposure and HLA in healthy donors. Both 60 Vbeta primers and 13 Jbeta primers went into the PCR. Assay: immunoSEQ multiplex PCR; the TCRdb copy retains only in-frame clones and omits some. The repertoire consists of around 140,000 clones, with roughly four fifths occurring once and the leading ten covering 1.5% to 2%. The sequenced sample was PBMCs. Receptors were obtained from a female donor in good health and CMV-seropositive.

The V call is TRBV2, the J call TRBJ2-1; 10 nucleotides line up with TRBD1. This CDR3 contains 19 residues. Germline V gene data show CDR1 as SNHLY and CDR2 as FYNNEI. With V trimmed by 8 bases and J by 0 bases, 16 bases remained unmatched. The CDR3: CASHPGQGVYGSSYNEQFF. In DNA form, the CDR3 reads TGTGCCAGCCACCCAGGACAGGGGGTTTACGGTAGCTCCTACAATGAGCAGTTCTTC.

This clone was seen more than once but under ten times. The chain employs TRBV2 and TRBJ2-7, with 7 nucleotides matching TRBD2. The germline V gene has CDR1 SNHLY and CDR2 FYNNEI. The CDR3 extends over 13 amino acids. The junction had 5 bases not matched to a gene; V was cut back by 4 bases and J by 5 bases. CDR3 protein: CASSGWGGDEQYF. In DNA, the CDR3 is TGTGCCAGCAGTGGGTGGGGGGGGGACGAGCAGTACTTC.

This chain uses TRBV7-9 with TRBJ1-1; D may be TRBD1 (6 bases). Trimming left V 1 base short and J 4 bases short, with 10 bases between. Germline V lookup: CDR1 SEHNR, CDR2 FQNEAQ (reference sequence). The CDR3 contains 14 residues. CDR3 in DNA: TGTGCCAGCAGCTTAGACAGGGCGAGCACTGAAGCTTTCTTT. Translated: CASSLDRASTEAFF.

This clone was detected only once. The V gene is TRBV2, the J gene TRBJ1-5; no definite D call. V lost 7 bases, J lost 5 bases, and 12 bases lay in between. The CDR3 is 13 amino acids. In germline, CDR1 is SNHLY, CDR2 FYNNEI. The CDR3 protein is CASIRGLDQPQHF. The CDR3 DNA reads TGTGCCAGCATTCGGGGATTGGATCAGCCCCAGCATTTT.

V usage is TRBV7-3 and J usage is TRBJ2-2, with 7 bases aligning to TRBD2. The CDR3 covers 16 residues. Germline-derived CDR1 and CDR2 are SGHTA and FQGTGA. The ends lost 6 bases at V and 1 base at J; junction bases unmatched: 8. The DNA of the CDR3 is TGTGCCAGCAGGTCGATTGGCGGGGGGAACACCGGGGAGCTGTTTTTT. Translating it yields CASRSIGGGNTGELFF.

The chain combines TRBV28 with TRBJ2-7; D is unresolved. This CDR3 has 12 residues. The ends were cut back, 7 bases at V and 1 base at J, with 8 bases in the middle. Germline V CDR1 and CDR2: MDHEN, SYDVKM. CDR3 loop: CASNSASYEQYF. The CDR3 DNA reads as TGTGCCAGCAATTCTGCGTCCTACGAGCAGTACTTC.

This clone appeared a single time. The CDR3 reads CASSYLGQGTDYEQYF. CDR3 DNA: TGTGCCAGCAGTTACCTCGGACAGGGGACAGACTACGAGCAGTACTTC. This chain links TRBV6-5 with TRBJ2-7; TRBD1 aligns across 9 bases. The length of the CDR3 is 16 residues. V lost 2 bases to trimming and J lost 3 bases; unmatched junction nucleotides: 8. The germline gives CDR1 MNHEY, CDR2 SVGAGI.

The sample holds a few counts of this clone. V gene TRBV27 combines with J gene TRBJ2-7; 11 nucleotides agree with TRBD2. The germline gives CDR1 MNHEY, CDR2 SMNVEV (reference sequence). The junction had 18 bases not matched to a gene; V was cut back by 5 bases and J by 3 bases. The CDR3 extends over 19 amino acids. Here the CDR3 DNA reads TGTGCCAGCAGTCTCAGGCCGACTAGCGGGATGAACTTTTACTACGAGCAGTACTTC. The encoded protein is CASSLRPTSGMNFYYEQYF.

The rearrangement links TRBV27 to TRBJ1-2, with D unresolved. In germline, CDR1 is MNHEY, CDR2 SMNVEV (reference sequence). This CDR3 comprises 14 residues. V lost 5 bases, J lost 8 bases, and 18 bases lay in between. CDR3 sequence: CASSPSLGNPGYTF. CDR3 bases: TGTGCCAGCAGTCCCTCACTCGGGAATCCCGGCTACACCTTC.

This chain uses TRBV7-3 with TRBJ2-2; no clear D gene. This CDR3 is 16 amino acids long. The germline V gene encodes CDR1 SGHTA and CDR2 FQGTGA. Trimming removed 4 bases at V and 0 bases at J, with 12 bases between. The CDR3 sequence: CASSSIHLSNTGELFF. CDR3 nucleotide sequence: TGTGCCAGCAGCTCGATACACCTTTCGAACACCGGGGAGCTGTTTTTT.

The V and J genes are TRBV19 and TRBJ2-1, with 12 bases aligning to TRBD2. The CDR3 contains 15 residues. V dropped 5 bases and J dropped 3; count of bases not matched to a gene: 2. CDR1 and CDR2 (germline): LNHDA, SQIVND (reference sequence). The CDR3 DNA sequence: TGTGCCAGTAGTGAGACTAGCGGGAGCTACAATGAGCAGTTCTTC. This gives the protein CASSETSGSYNEQFF.

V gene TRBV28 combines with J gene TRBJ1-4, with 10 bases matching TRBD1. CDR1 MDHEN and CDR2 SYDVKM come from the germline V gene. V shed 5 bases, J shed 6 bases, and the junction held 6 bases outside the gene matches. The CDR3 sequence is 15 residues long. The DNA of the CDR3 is TGTGCCAGCAGTAGGGCCGGGACAGGGGATGAAAAACTGTTTTTT. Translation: CASSRAGTGDEKLFF. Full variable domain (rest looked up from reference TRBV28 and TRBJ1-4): DVKVTQSSRYLVKRTGEKVFLECVQDMDHENMFWYRQDPGLGLRLIYFSYDVKMKEKGDIPEGYSVSREKKERFSLILESASTNQTSMYLCASSRAGTGDEKLFFGSGTQLSVL.

The CDR3 nucleotides are TGTGCCAGCAGCTTTGGCACGGGAGATCTGTACTTC. Translated: CASSFGTGDLYF. The chain combines TRBV11-1 with TRBJ2-7; D is possibly TRBD2 (6 bases). Trimming took off 3 bases at V and 12 bases at J, with 15 bases between the two ends. Germline V CDR1 and CDR2: SGHAT, FQDESV (reference sequence). The CDR3 has 12 amino acids.

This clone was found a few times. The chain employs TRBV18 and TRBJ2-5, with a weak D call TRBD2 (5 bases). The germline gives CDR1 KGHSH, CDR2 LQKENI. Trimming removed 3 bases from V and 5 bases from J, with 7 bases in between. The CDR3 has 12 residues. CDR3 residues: CASSPWEETQYF. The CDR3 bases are TGTGCCAGCTCACCGTGGGAGGAGACCCAGTACTTC.

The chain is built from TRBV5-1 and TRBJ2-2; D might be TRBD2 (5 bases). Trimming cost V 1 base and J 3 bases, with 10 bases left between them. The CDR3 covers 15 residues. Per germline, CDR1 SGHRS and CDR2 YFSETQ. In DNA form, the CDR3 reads TGCGCCAGCAGCTTGACGGACTCCTACACCGGGGAGCTGTTTTTT. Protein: CASSLTDSYTGELFF.

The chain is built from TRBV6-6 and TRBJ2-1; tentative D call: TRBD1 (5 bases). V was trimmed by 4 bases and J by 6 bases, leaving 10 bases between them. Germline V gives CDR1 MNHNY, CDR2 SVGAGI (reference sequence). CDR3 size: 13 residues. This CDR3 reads CASSSRVSNEQFF. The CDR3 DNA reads TGTGCCAGCAGTTCCAGGGTAAGCAATGAGCAGTTCTTC.

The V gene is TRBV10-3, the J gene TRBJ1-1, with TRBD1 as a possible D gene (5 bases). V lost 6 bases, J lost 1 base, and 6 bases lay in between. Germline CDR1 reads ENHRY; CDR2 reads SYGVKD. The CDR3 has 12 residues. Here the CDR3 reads CAIRQGNTEAFF. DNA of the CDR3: TGTGCCATCAGGCAGGGGAACACTGAAGCTTTCTTT.

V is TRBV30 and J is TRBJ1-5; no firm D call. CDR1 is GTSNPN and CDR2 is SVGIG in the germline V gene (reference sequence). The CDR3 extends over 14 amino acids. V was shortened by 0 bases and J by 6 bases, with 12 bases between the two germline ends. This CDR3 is CAWSVLGLGQPQHF. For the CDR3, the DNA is TGTGCCTGGAGTGTACTAGGGTTGGGTCAGCCCCAGCATTTT.

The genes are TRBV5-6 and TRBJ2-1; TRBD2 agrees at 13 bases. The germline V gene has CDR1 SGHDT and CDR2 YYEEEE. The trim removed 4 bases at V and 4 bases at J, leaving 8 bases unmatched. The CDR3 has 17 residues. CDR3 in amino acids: CASSPGLAGVRYNEQFF. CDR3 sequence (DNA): TGTGCCAGCAGCCCCGGACTAGCGGGAGTAAGGTACAATGAGCAGTTCTTC.

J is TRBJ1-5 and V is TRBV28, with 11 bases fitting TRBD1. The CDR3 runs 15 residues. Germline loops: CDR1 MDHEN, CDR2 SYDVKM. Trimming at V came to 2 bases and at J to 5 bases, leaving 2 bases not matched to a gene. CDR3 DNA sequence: TGTGCCAGCAGTTTACGGACAGGGGGCCATCAGCCCCAGCATTTT. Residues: CASSLRTGGHQPQHF. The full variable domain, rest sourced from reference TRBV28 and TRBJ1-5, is DVKVTQSSRYLVKRTGEKVFLECVQDMDHENMFWYRQDPGLGLRLIYFSYDVKMKEKGDIPEGYSVSREKKERFSLILESASTNQTSMYLCASSLRTGGHQPQHFGDGTRLSIL.